These T cell receptor beta chains were read from a single sample in a study of blood T cell repertoires in COVID-19. The protocol was immunoSEQ multiplex PCR, while the TCRdb copy is restricted to in-frame clones and leaves out a portion. Among approximately 41,000 clones, about 83% were seen once, and the ten largest hold 35% to 55%. Specimen: peripheral blood. These receptors were taken from a woman over 75 with acute or convalescent COVID-19. Both conserved end residues are part of each CDR3. Fields, in order: clone size, J gene, V gene, D gene, CDR3 protein, CDR3 DNA. The D gene is left open where the match is weak. Size tells how often a clone was seen (once, few, many) or the class of an expanded clone, and some rows leave it out.

clone_size: -
j_call: TRBJ1-1
v_call: TRBV5-1
d_call: TRBD1
cdr3_aa: CASRGQGAGIAPEAFF
cdr3_nt: TGCGCCAGCAGAGGACAGGGGGCAGGGATCGCCCCTGAAGCTTTCTTT

clone_size: -
j_call: TRBJ1-5
v_call: TRBV30
d_call: -
cdr3_aa: CALRGPGHNQPQHF
cdr3_nt: TGTGCCCTCAGAGGCCCGGGACACAATCAGCCCCAGCATTTT

clone_size: -
j_call: TRBJ1-5
v_call: TRBV6-5
d_call: -
cdr3_aa: CASSRDRWTQPQHF
cdr3_nt: TGTGCCAGCAGTCGCGACAGGTGGACACAGCCCCAGCATTTT

clone_size: few
j_call: TRBJ2-4
v_call: TRBV4-1
d_call: -
cdr3_aa: CASSQGHQAKNIQYF
cdr3_nt: TGCGCCAGCAGCCAAGGGCACCAGGCCAAAAACATTCAGTACTTC

clone_size: -
j_call: TRBJ1-5
v_call: TRBV19
d_call: -
cdr3_aa: CASRPLRGSNQPQHF
cdr3_nt: TGTGCCAGTAGGCCCCTACGGGGAAGCAATCAGCCCCAGCATTTT

clone_size: -
j_call: TRBJ1-3
v_call: TRBV28
d_call: -
cdr3_aa: CASSAQGNTIYF
cdr3_nt: TGTGCCAGCAGTGCACAGGGAAACACCATATATTTT

clone_size: -
j_call: TRBJ1-1
v_call: TRBV6-5
d_call: -
cdr3_aa: CASSYSSGVNTEAFF
cdr3_nt: TGTGCCAGCAGTTACTCGTCGGGAGTTAACACTGAAGCTTTCTTT

clone_size: -
j_call: TRBJ2-5
v_call: TRBV6-5
d_call: -
cdr3_aa: CASKQTPDVAQYF
cdr3_nt: TGTGCCAGCAAGCAGACACCCGACGTGGCCCAGTACTTC

clone_size: once
j_call: TRBJ2-2
v_call: TRBV4-1
d_call: -
cdr3_aa: CASSSQQGSGELFF
cdr3_nt: TGCGCCAGCAGCTCCCAACAGGGATCCGGGGAGCTGTTTTTT

clone_size: -
j_call: TRBJ1-5
v_call: TRBV27
d_call: -
cdr3_aa: CASSSGRDSNQPQHF
cdr3_nt: TGTGCCAGCAGTTCAGGACGGGATAGCAATCAGCCCCAGCATTTT

clone_size: -
j_call: TRBJ2-7
v_call: TRBV6-2/TRBV6-3
d_call: TRBD1
cdr3_aa: CASSLRRTTGGSEQYF
cdr3_nt: TGTGCCAGCAGTCTCAGGAGGACAACAGGGGGCAGCGAGCAGTACTTC

clone_size: -
j_call: TRBJ2-6
v_call: TRBV2
d_call: -
cdr3_aa: CASSRDPVRSGANVLTF
cdr3_nt: TGTGCCAGCAGCCGAGATCCCGTCCGCTCTGGGGCCAACGTCCTGACTTTC

clone_size: -
j_call: TRBJ1-6
v_call: TRBV18
d_call: -
cdr3_aa: CASSRQGLDNSPLHF
cdr3_nt: TGTGCCAGCTCACGGCAGGGGTTAGATAATTCACCCCTCCACTTT

clone_size: -
j_call: TRBJ2-5
v_call: TRBV4-1
d_call: TRBD1
cdr3_aa: CASSRTPGQGVTETQYF
cdr3_nt: TGCGCCAGCAGCCGTACCCCGGGACAGGGGGTTACGGAGACCCAGTACTTC

clone_size: -
j_call: TRBJ1-1
v_call: TRBV12-5
d_call: -
cdr3_aa: CASGLRTGTEAFF
cdr3_nt: TGTGCTAGTGGTTTAAGAACGGGCACTGAAGCTTTCTTT

clone_size: -
j_call: TRBJ1-5
v_call: TRBV21-1
d_call: -
cdr3_aa: CASSNRGKQPQHF
cdr3_nt: TGTGCCAGCAGCAATCGGGGGAAGCAGCCCCAGCATTTT

clone_size: -
j_call: TRBJ1-2
v_call: TRBV6-5
d_call: TRBD1
cdr3_aa: CASRGGQGGNYGYTF
cdr3_nt: TGTGCCAGCAGGGGCGGACAGGGGGGTAACTATGGCTACACCTTC

clone_size: -
j_call: TRBJ1-3
v_call: TRBV28
d_call: -
cdr3_aa: CASRSHTNTIYF
cdr3_nt: TGTGCCAGCAGATCTCACACCAACACCATATATTTT

clone_size: few
j_call: TRBJ1-2
v_call: TRBV5-6
d_call: -
cdr3_aa: CASSQSGGAGYTF
cdr3_nt: TGTGCCAGCAGCCAGAGCGGGGGCGCTGGCTACACCTTC

clone_size: -
j_call: TRBJ2-5
v_call: TRBV5-4
d_call: TRBD2
cdr3_aa: CASSTLAGGGQETQYF
cdr3_nt: TGTGCCAGCAGCACCCTAGCGGGGGGAGGCCAAGAGACCCAGTACTTC

clone_size: -
j_call: TRBJ2-7
v_call: TRBV6-2/TRBV6-3
d_call: TRBD2
cdr3_aa: CASSSLPRGGYEQYF
cdr3_nt: TGTGCCAGCAGTTCTCTTCCTCGGGGGGGATACGAGCAGTACTTC

clone_size: -
j_call: TRBJ1-6
v_call: TRBV18
d_call: -
cdr3_aa: CASSPQDGDFSPLHF
cdr3_nt: TGTGCCAGCTCACCACAGGACGGGGATTTTTCACCCCTCCACTTT

clone_size: -
j_call: TRBJ1-5
v_call: TRBV6-6
d_call: -
cdr3_aa: CASSWGQGNQPQHF
cdr3_nt: TGTGCCAGCAGTTGGGGGCAGGGCAATCAGCCCCAGCATTTT

clone_size: -
j_call: TRBJ2-7
v_call: TRBV5-1
d_call: -
cdr3_aa: CASSFQEGSYEQYF
cdr3_nt: TGCGCCAGCAGCTTCCAGGAGGGGTCCTACGAGCAGTACTTC

clone_size: -
j_call: TRBJ1-2
v_call: TRBV7-2
d_call: -
cdr3_aa: CASSPTGGGYTF
cdr3_nt: TGTGCCAGCAGCCCGACGGGGGGAGGCTACACCTTC

clone_size: once
j_call: TRBJ2-1
v_call: TRBV12-5
d_call: -
cdr3_aa: CASGSVSGGEQFF
cdr3_nt: TGTGCTAGTGGTTCAGTTTCCGGGGGTGAGCAGTTCTTC

clone_size: few
j_call: TRBJ1-3
v_call: TRBV24-1
d_call: -
cdr3_aa: CATSDEQESSGNTIYF
cdr3_nt: TGTGCCACCAGTGATGAACAGGAGAGCTCTGGAAACACCATATATTTT

clone_size: -
j_call: TRBJ1-2
v_call: TRBV6-5
d_call: -
cdr3_aa: CASRGLNYGYTF
cdr3_nt: TGTGCCAGCAGGGGGCTTAACTATGGCTACACCTTC

clone_size: -
j_call: TRBJ2-5
v_call: TRBV6-5
d_call: -
cdr3_aa: CASRPGETQYF
cdr3_nt: TGTGCCAGCAGACCAGGCGAGACCCAGTACTTC

clone_size: -
j_call: TRBJ2-3
v_call: TRBV7-2
d_call: -
cdr3_aa: CASSLSRADTQYF
cdr3_nt: TGTGCCAGCAGCTTATCGCGGGCAGATACGCAGTATTTT

clone_size: -
j_call: TRBJ2-3
v_call: TRBV2
d_call: TRBD2
cdr3_aa: CASRRVAGGETDTQYF
cdr3_nt: TGTGCCAGCAGAAGAGTAGCGGGGGGCGAGACAGATACGCAGTATTTT

clone_size: -
j_call: TRBJ2-7
v_call: TRBV11-2
d_call: -
cdr3_aa: CASSGHPRGTYEQYF
cdr3_nt: TGTGCCAGCAGCGGCCACCCTAGGGGGACCTACGAGCAGTACTTC

clone_size: -
j_call: TRBJ1-6
v_call: TRBV3-1/TRBV3-2
d_call: -
cdr3_aa: CASSQGSRGESPLHF
cdr3_nt: TGTGCCAGCAGCCAAGGATCACGGGGGGAATCACCCCTCCACTTT